This entry concerns a single T cell receptor beta chain. Its antigen is as yet unknown. CDR3 length: 16 amino acids. After removal of 5 bases from V and 5 bases from J, the junction contained 10 bases not matched to a gene. CDR1 and CDR2 from the germline V gene are DFQATT and SNEGSKA (reference sequence). The data were obtained in a study of blood T cells in healthy people across ages. Across the study: Template switching caught about one barcoded beta molecule for each two T cells.

Alongside a J-beta primer mix, a sample-barcoded 5' primer served in a second PCR lasting about 7 to 11 cycles. A single record per CDR3 protein comes from TCRdb applying MiXCR to the 5' RACE reads. The sample lists 1.5 million to 2 million distinct CDR3 sequences; about 35% were seen once. Study conclusions and caveats: The donors' CMV status was not determined, possibly confounding changes in expanded clonotypes.

The clonotype originates from a woman aged 25-40 years in good health. Sequencing was done on a sample of blood. The chain couples TRBV20-1 to TRBJ2-5; 14 nucleotides line up with TRBD2. CDR3: CSALKGTSGSWETQYF. CDR3 bases: TGCAGTGCTCTCAAGGGGACTAGCGGGAGTTGGGAGACCCAGTACTTC.